Shown below are 18 T cell receptor beta chains from a single sample sequenced in a study of Ad26.COV2.S vaccination and SARS-CoV-2 variants. Clones were sequenced by immunoSEQ multiplex PCR, and TCRdb holds only the in-frame ones, with some missing. The sample has roughly 180,000 clones, around nine tenths seen once. Material: peripheral blood, obtained after recovery from COVID-19. These receptor sequences come from a human donor who had recovered from COVID-19.

This rearrangement joins TRBV19 to TRBJ1-5; TRBD1 agrees at 7 bases. Unmatched junction bases numbered 9, after V lost 6 bases and J lost 4 bases. The CDR3 loop spans 15 amino acids. Germline loops: CDR1 LNHDA, CDR2 SQIVND (reference sequence). CDR3 bases: TGTGCCAGTAGGAAGTCCGGGACAGCAAATCAGCCCCAGCATTTT. It yields the protein CASRKSGTANQPQHF. The full variable domain, its missing parts supplied by reference TRBV19 and TRBJ1-5, is DGGITQSPKYLFRKEGQNVTLSCEQNLNHDAMYWYRQDPGQGLRLIYYSQIVNDFQKGDIAEGYSVSREKKESFPLTVTSAQKNPTAFYLCASRKSGTANQPQHFGDGTRLSIL.

This chain uses TRBV4-1 with TRBJ1-2; perhaps TRBD1 as D (5 bases). Germline V CDR1 and CDR2: MGHRA, YSYEKL. V lost 2 bases and J 3 bases, leaving 13 bases between the germline ends. The CDR3 is made up of 15 amino acids. CDR3 bases: TGCGCCAGCAGCCAATCACCGACAGCAGACTATGGCTACACCTTC. Protein: CASSQSPTADYGYTF.

The chain has TRBV6-5 and TRBJ2-7, with D tentatively TRBD2 (5 bases). The CDR3 runs to 13 residues. V was trimmed by 8 bases and J by 4 bases, leaving 15 bases between them. Germline V lookup: CDR1 MNHEY, CDR2 SVGAGI. The CDR3 region is CASAEGRGYEQYF. The CDR3 DNA sequence: TGTGCCAGCGCCGAAGGTCGAGGGTACGAGCAGTACTTC.

The genes are TRBV9 and TRBJ1-1; maybe TRBD1 (6 bases). Deletions cut 4 bases from V and 3 bases from J, with 10 bases between. Germline CDR1 is SGDLS and CDR2 is YYNGEE. The CDR3 loop spans 13 amino acids. Here the CDR3 DNA reads TGTGCCAGCAGCAGGGGGAGGGACACTGAAGCTTTCTTT. This codes for CASSRGRDTEAFF. Full variable domain (rest looked up from reference TRBV9 and TRBJ1-1): DSGVTQTPKHLITATGQRVTLRCSPRSGDLSVYWYQQSLDQGLQFLIQYYNGEERAKGNILERFSAQQFPDLHSELNLSSLELGDSALYFCASSRGRDTEAFFGQGTRLTVV.

The V call is TRBV27, the J call TRBJ2-3, with unresolved D. Germline V gene data show CDR1 as MNHEY and CDR2 as SMNVEV (reference sequence). This CDR3 contains 14 residues. Between the trimmed V and J ends, which lost 5 bases and 5 bases, there was a span of 14 bases. The CDR3 here is CASSITLSGDTQYF. CDR3 DNA sequence: TGTGCCAGCAGTATAACACTCTCGGGAGATACGCAGTATTTT.

The rearrangement joins TRBV7-9 to TRBJ1-3, with 7 bases fitting TRBD1. Germline V gives CDR1 SEHNR, CDR2 FQNEAQ (reference sequence). Losses at the gene ends were 4 bases for V and 4 bases for J; bases not matched to a gene: 7. The CDR3 spans 15 residues. The CDR3 sequence: CASSWGQGDGNTIYF. CDR3 coding DNA: TGTGCCAGCAGCTGGGGCCAGGGGGACGGAAACACCATATATTTT.

V usage is TRBV28 and J usage is TRBJ1-5, with TRBD1 as a possible D gene (6 bases). Germline CDR1 reads MDHEN; CDR2 reads SYDVKM. The length of the CDR3 is 18 residues. The germline V and J ends were trimmed by 5 bases and 5 bases, with 25 bases remaining between them. CDR3 nucleotide sequence: TGTGCCAGCAGTCCCCCGCGGGGGGGGCCTAATTTCTATCAGCCCCAGCATTTT. This translates into CASSPPRGGPNFYQPQHF.

This chain joins TRBV9 and TRBJ2-1; 7 bases map to TRBD2. This CDR3 spans 18 amino acids. V was clipped by 0 bases and J by 8 bases; unmatched bases: 17. Germline CDR1 is SGDLS and CDR2 is YYNGEE. Here the CDR3 DNA reads TGTGCCAGCAGCGTAGCGGGAACTGGCGGGGGTCCCGGGGATGAGCAGTTCTTC. Translated, it gives CASSVAGTGGGPGDEQFF.

The genes are TRBV7-3 and TRBJ2-1, with TRBD2 matching 7 bases. Trimming at V came to 5 bases and at J to 7 bases, leaving 11 bases not matched to a gene. Germline V gene data show CDR1 as SGHTA and CDR2 as FQGTGA. The CDR3 extends over 15 amino acids. The CDR3: CASSPVGGNTNEQFF. The CDR3, as DNA: TGTGCCAGCAGCCCCGTCGGGGGGAATACGAATGAGCAGTTCTTC.

This clone has a single count. The rearrangement joins TRBV11-3 to TRBJ2-3; D gene unclear. The CDR3 sequence is 14 residues long. The V gene lost 5 bases and the J gene lost 2 bases, with 11 bases spanning the gap. Germline-derived CDR1 and CDR2 are SGHNT and YENEEA. The CDR3 here is CASSLGLPTDTQYF. DNA for the CDR3: TGTGCCAGCAGCCTAGGGCTCCCCACAGATACGCAGTATTTT.

The rearrangement uses TRBV23-1 and TRBJ2-7, with D possibly being TRBD1 (6 bases). TRBV23-1 is known as an ORF, though its function is uncertain. Trimming left V 2 bases short and J 3 bases short, with 14 bases between. The CDR3 totals 15 residues. The CDR3 DNA sequence: TGCGCCAGCAGTCAACCCATGGACAGATTCTACGAGCAGTACTTC. As protein: CASSQPMDRFYEQYF.

J is TRBJ2-5 and V is TRBV2; 14 bases agree with TRBD2. J lost 1 base, V lost 6 bases, and 7 bases had no gene match. CDR1 is SNHLY and CDR2 is FYNNEI in the germline V gene. This CDR3 contains 17 residues. CDR3 nucleotide sequence: TGTGCCAGCAGCGGACTAGCGGGGGGCTCCCTCCAAGAGACCCAGTACTTC. Translating it yields CASSGLAGGSLQETQYF.

V and J are TRBV9 and TRBJ2-1, with a possible D match to TRBD2 (5 bases). CDR3 length: 14 amino acids. Germline V CDR1 and CDR2: SGDLS, YYNGEE. V was cut by 0 bases and J by 3 bases, with 7 bases left in between. The CDR3 DNA reads TGTGCCAGCAGCGTAGCAGACTACTACAATGAGCAGTTCTTC. As protein: CASSVADYYNEQFF.

V and J are TRBV24-1 and TRBJ2-7; maybe TRBD2 (6 bases). The CDR3 totals 13 residues. Trimming cost V 4 bases and J 6 bases, with 12 bases left between them. Looked up from germline, CDR1 is KGHDR and CDR2 is SFDVKD. This CDR3 reads CATSDRSSGEQYF. The DNA of the CDR3 is TGTGCCACCAGTGACCGAAGTAGCGGCGAGCAGTACTTC.

The genes are TRBV5-1 and TRBJ1-4; 9 bases line up with TRBD1. CDR1 and CDR2 (germline): SGHRS, YFSETQ. Unmatched junction bases numbered 11, after V lost 7 bases and J lost 4 bases. The CDR3 contains 16 residues. CDR3 nucleotide sequence: TGCGCCAGCGCCCTAGCACAGGGGGCCGATAATGAAAAACTGTTTTTT. Encoded protein: CASALAQGADNEKLFF.

The chain joins TRBV29-1 to TRBJ2-1; TRBD2 matches at 7 bases. The CDR3 sequence is 15 residues long. CDR1 and CDR2 from the germline V gene are SQVTM and ANQGSEA. Unmatched junction bases numbered 14, after V lost 7 bases and J lost 5 bases. CDR3 nucleotide sequence: TGCAGCGCTCCCCCTCGACTAGCAGAAAACAATGAGCAGTTCTTC. It is translated as CSAPPRLAENNEQFF.

The chain uses TRBV5-6 and TRBJ1-2; D call uncertain. The CDR3 loop spans 12 amino acids. Germline assignment: CDR1 SGHDT and CDR2 YYEEEE. Trimming took 2 bases from V and 5 from J, leaving 7 bases between them. In nucleotides, the CDR3 is TGTGCCAGCAGCTTAGGAAAATATGGCTACACCTTC. Residues: CASSLGKYGYTF.

This chain links TRBV6-4 with TRBJ1-6; TRBD1 aligns across 7 bases. Trimming took 10 bases from V and 6 from J; bases not matched to a gene: 6. Looked up from germline, CDR1 is MRHNA and CDR2 is SNTAGT. The CDR3 totals 13 residues. The CDR3, as DNA: TGTGCCAATCGACAGGGTGGTAATTCACCCCTCCACTTT. Protein product: CANRQGGNSPLHF.